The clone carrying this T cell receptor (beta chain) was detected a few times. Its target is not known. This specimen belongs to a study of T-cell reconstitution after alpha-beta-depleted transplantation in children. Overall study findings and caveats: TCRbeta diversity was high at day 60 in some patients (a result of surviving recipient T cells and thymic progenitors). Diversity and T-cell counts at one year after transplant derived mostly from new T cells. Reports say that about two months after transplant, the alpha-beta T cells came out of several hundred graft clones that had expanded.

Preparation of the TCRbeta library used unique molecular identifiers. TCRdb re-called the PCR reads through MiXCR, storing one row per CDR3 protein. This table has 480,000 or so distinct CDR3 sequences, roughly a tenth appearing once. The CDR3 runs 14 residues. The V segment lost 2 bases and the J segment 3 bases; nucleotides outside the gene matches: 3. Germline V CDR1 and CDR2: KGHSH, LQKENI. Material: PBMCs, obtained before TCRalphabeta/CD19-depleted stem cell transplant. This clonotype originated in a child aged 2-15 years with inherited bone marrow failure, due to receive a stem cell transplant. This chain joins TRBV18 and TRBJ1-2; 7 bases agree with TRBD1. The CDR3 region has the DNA TGTGCCAGCTCACCAGGAGACAGGGACTATGGCTACACCTTC. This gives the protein CASSPGDRDYGYTF.